This TCR beta chain came from a study of T-cell reconstitution after alpha-beta-depleted transplantation in children. General study findings and limits: A year had passed since transplant, and T-cell counts and diversity by then came mostly from newly produced T cells.

CDR1 is SQVTM and CDR2 is ANQGSEA in the germline V gene. The CDR3 is 13 amino acids. V was trimmed by 4 bases and J by 7 bases, leaving 16 bases between them. There are many counts of this clonotype. What it binds is unknown. Researchers prepared the TCRbeta library using unique molecular identifiers, the study reports. TCRdb recomputed calls from the PCR reads with MiXCR, one row per CDR3 protein. This sample yields 100,000 to 120,000 distinct CDR3 sequences, of which approximately 6.6% are seen a single time; approximately 23% belongs to the top ten. The origin of this receptor is a male patient between 2 and 10 years old who had a stem cell transplant for acute lymphoblastic leukemia, so the T cells may come from the graft donor. This chain connects TRBV29-1 to TRBJ1-2, with unresolved D. The sequenced sample was PBMCs, mostly from graft donor cells, obtained 360 days after TCRalphabeta/CD19-depleted stem cell transplant. The CDR3 loop reads CSVVRQALGGYTF. Written as DNA, the CDR3 is TGCAGCGTTGTAAGGCAGGCTTTGGGTGGCTACACCTTC.